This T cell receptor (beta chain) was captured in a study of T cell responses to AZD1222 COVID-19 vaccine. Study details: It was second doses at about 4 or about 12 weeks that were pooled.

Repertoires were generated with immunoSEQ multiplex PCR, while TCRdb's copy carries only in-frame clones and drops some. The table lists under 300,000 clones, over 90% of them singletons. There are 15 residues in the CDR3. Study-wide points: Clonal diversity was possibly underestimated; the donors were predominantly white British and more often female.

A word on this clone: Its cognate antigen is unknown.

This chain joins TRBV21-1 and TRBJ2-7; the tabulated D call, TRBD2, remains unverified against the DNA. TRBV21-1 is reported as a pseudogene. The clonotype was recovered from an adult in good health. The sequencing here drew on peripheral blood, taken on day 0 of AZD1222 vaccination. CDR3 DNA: TGTGCCAGCAGCAAAGCTCAGCGGGGTTTCTACGAGCAGTACTTC. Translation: CASSKAQRGFYEQYF.